This T cell receptor (beta chain) was profiled in a study of regulatory T cells in long-lasting Graves disease. Time point in this sample: newly diagnosed GD, antithyroid drugs for less than 3 months. PBMCs were the source of the RNA used for TCR sequencing. CDR3 regions were amplified by Arm-PCR using iRepertoire HTBI primers to build TCR beta libraries. TCRdb independently ran MiXCR on the multiplex PCR reads; one entry per CDR3 protein. The sample lists hundreds of thousands of distinct CDR3 sequences, 16% occurring once. There are 14 residues in the CDR3. Deletions cut 5 bases from V and 7 bases from J, with 17 bases between. Germline V CDR1 and CDR2: SNHLY, FYNNEI. This sample also belongs to another study, concerning T cells in Graves' hyperthyroidism and ophthalmopathy. That publication notes: Graves' hyperthyroidism without ophthalmopathy progression within 18 months was termed stable. Newly diagnosed hyperthyroidism patients aged 18 to 65 years had disease lasting under 2 months. The model identified upcoming ophthalmopathy a median approximately six months ahead of onset.

Sequencing was performed on peripheral blood mononuclear cells (PBMCs), taken at new diagnosis, from a patient treated with antithyroid drugs. This TCR derives from a man aged 40-49 years with Graves disease. The V gene is TRBV2, the J gene TRBJ1-2, with D possibly TRBD1 on 6 matching bases. CDR3 in DNA: TGTGCCAGCAGTTTCCGGGACACAAGAGGTGGCTACACCTTC. Its protein product is CASSFRDTRGGYTF.